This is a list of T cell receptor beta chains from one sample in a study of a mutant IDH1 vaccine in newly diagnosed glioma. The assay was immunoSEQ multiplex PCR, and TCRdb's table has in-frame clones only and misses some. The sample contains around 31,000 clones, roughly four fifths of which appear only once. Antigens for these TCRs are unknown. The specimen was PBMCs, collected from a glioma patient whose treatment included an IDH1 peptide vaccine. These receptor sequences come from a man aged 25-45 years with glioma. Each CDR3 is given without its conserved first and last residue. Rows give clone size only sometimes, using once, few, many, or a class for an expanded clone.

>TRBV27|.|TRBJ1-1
ASSLGPMGPFYEAF
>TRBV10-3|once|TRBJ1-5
AISESDRGDNQPQH
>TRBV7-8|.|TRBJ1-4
ASRSSDTHPSDEKLF
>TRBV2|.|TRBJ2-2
ASIPANTGELF
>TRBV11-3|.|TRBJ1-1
ASSPGGPSMNTEAF
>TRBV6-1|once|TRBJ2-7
ASSGGASGRKEQY
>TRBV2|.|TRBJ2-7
ASSEPGTSGGYEQY
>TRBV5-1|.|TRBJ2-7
ASSREGQNYEQY
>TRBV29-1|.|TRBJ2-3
SVEGGPGPTDTQY
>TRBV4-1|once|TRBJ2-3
ASSQPTDTQY
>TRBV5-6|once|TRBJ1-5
ASTYRRTAYSNQPQH
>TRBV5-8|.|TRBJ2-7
ASRSPGTGNEQY
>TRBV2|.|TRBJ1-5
ASSDWTGHSNQPQH
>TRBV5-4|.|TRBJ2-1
ASSPSGRYNEQF
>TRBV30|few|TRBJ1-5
AWSVSSNQPQH
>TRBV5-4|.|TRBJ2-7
ASRGQTSYEQY
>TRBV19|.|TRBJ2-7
ASSHPGLNRYEQY
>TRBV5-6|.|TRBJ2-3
ASSLGADTQY
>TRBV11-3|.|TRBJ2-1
ASSPGVGSYNEQF
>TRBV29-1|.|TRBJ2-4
SVGQRGGKNIQY
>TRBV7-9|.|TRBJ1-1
ASSKRTWGEAEAF
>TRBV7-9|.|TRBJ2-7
ASSWDNRDEQY
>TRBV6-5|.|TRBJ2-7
ASSDYSGSFHEQY
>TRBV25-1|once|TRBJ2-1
ASRLTEYNEQF
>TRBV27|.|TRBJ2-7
ASSFGRAAEQY
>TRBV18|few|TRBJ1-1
ASFQQRNTEAF
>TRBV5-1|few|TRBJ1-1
ASSLAPNTEAF
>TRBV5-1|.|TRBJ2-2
ASSPQGSANTGELF
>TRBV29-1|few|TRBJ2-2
SIELAGVNTGELF
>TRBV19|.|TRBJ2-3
ASSGGQGTSQY
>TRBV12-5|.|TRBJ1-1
ASGLVRGAAEAF
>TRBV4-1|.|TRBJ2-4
ASSQVLPSRRY
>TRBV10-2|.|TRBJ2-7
ASRDRGSYEQY
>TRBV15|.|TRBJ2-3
ATSRDRDGGRSQY
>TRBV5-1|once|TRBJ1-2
ASSNPDRVSNYGYT
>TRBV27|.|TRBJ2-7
ASSPSPGTSVYEQY
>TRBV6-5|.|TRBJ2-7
ASRGEEKGYEQY
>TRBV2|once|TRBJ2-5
ASSGGTGGRETQY
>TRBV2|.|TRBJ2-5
ASSERLQETQY
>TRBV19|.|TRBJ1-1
ASRTGTLGEQAF
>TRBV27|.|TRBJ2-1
ASRRGSSYNEQF
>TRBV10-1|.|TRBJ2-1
AARSGDWGPSSYNEQF
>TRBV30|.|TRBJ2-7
AWSVVRDGSYEQY
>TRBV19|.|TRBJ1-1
ASSSGWGGEAF
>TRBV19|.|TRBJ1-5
ASDRRENQPQH
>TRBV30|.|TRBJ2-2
AWSVGQGNTGELF
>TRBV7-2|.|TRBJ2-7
ASSFDTSGYAYEQY
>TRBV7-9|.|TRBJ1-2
ASSSSSVNYGYT
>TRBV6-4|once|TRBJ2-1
ASSDSLAVSSYNEQF
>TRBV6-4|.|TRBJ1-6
ASSDSQGPNSPLH
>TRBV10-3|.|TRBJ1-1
AISGTGVRTEAF
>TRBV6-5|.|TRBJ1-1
ASSLQGTMNTEAF
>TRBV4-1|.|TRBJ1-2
ASSQAGRGYGYT
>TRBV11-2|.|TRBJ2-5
ASSLDPGSEETQY
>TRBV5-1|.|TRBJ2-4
ASTPGGPKNIQY
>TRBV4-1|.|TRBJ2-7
ASSQAAGTGRYEQY
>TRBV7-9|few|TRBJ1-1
ASSPRGNTEAF
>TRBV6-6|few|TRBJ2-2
ASRDIGGTGELF
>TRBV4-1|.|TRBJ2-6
ASSPGGSGANVLT
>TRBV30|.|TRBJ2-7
ASRTVASYEQY